This T cell receptor beta chain was recovered during a study of blood T cell repertoires in COVID-19. For the study at large: There were acute and convalescent COVID-19 samples, and they came from the United States, Italy and Spain. The cDNA or gDNA used as material had been derived from T cells, B-cell-depleted T cells, or PBMCs.

In the original workflow: Amplifying reference gene primers gave estimates of nucleated cell counts. Clones were read by immunoSEQ multiplex PCR, and TCRdb kept only the in-frame ones, dropping some. The DNA was the basis for D and trimming; V, J and clone size are from that table. The sample holds 240,000 or so clones; around 86% are singletons and the top ten take about 3%. Sequencing input: peripheral blood. The TCR comes from a woman aged 25 to 39 who had recovered from COVID-19.

For the CDR3, the DNA is TGTGCCAGCAGTGAAGAGGGGATCGGGGAGCTGTTTTTT. This sequence encodes CASSEEGIGELFF. The chain joins TRBV2 to TRBJ2-2; a possible D gene is TRBD1 (5 bases). Germline CDR1 SNHLY, CDR2 FYNNEI. V dropped 1 base and J dropped 7 bases, with 7 bases sitting between them. CDR3 length: 13 residues.